Included here is one T cell receptor (beta chain) sequence, with context. What it recognizes is unknown. From about 0.5 ug of total RNA, TCR beta-specific cDNA was reverse-transcribed using a constant-region primer. Researchers made the TCR beta libraries by running three nested multiplex PCR rounds with slightly modified ARM-PCR. Researchers ran the first two PCR rounds for roughly 11 cycles each with TRBV1-TRBV30 forward primers and a C-beta reverse primer. TCRdb ran MiXCR on the multiplex PCR reads and lists one entry per CDR3 protein. The sample records roughly 80,000 distinct CDR3 sequences, about two thirds being singletons. Each 20-30 mg portion of unsorted bulk tissue served as the source for co-extraction of RNA and DNA. Chronic HBV infection was present, with no prior treatment. CDR3 size: 14 residues. V was cut by 6 bases and J by 9 bases, with 20 bases left in between. CDR1 is DFQATT, CDR2 SNEGSKA, per germline (reference sequence).

This sample is part of a study of tumor-infiltrating lymphocytes in primary liver carcinoma. Study overall: The study included patients who were men and women aged 30 to 69 years.

Study observations and caveats: It was observed that only about 7-24% of the top clones appeared in every one of the five tumor regions. Tumor tissue displayed a significantly greater top-250-clone fraction than blood (p = 0.039).

The rearrangement links TRBV20-1 to TRBJ1-4; TRBD1 might be the D (6 bases). Input material: liver tumor tissue from sampling region 4. The subset denotes: tumor region T4, right-lateral pole. The TCR was taken from a woman between 55 and 75 years old with primary liver carcinoma and hepatitis B virus infection. Written as DNA, the CDR3 is TGCAGTGCCCCGGCGATGGGGGCTAACCAAAAACTGTTTTTT. It specifies CSAPAMGANQKLFF.